The rows below give T cell receptor beta chains drawn from one sample of a study of CD8+CD57+ T cells in acquired aplastic anemia. TCRdb called the reads again in MiXCR, with one record for every CDR3 protein. The table lists 190,000 or so distinct CDR3 sequences, approximately 48% of them singletons. Material for sequencing was sorted CD4+, CD8+, or CD8+CD57+ T cells (not recorded which) from PBMCs. The receptors here all came from a human donor with aplastic anemia. Both conserved end residues are part of each CDR3. Fields, in order: J gene, clone size, V gene, D gene, CDR3 protein, CDR3 DNA. A D gene is named only where the DNA matches it firmly. The size of a clone is reported for some rows only, either as once, few or many, or as a class for expanded clones.

j_gene: TRBJ1-1; abundance: NA; v_gene: TRBV29-1; d_gene: NA; CDR3aa: CSVGTANTEAFF; CDR3nt: TGCAGCGTTGGGACGGCGAACACTGAAGCTTTCTTT
j_gene: TRBJ2-1; abundance: few; v_gene: TRBV10-3; d_gene: NA; CDR3aa: CASSYPRGGSGYNEQFF; CDR3nt: TGTGCCAGCAGTTATCCTAGGGGGGGGAGCGGATACAATGAGCAGTTCTTC
j_gene: TRBJ2-3; abundance: NA; v_gene: TRBV2; d_gene: NA; CDR3aa: CASRELAWAQYF; CDR3nt: TGTGCCAGCAGAGAGCTAGCTTGGGCGCAGTATTTT
j_gene: TRBJ2-7; abundance: NA; v_gene: TRBV10-2; d_gene: TRBD2; CDR3aa: CASSELVGEGEQYF; CDR3nt: TGCGCCAGCAGTGAGTTAGTGGGGGAGGGCGAGCAGTACTTC
j_gene: TRBJ2-1; abundance: NA; v_gene: TRBV10-3; d_gene: NA; CDR3aa: CATEDKGGAFNEQFF; CDR3nt: TGTGCCACAGAGGACAAGGGGGGGGCCTTCAATGAGCAGTTCTTC
j_gene: TRBJ2-2; abundance: many; v_gene: TRBV7-9; d_gene: TRBD2; CDR3aa: CASSSTGGPSGELFF; CDR3nt: TGTGCCAGCAGTTCGACGGGGGGGCCCTCCGGGGAGCTGTTTTTT
j_gene: TRBJ1-2; abundance: NA; v_gene: TRBV19; d_gene: NA; CDR3aa: CAIYTGGSGYTF; CDR3nt: TGTGCCATCTACACGGGAGGGTCTGGCTACACCTTC
j_gene: TRBJ2-7; abundance: NA; v_gene: TRBV10-3; d_gene: NA; CDR3aa: CAISDGTGSSYEQYF; CDR3nt: TGTGCCATCAGTGACGGGACTGGGAGCTCCTACGAGCAGTACTTC
j_gene: TRBJ1-1; abundance: NA; v_gene: TRBV7-3; d_gene: NA; CDR3aa: CASSRDGQNTEAFF; CDR3nt: TGTGCCAGCAGCCGAGATGGACAGAACACTGAAGCTTTCTTT
j_gene: TRBJ1-4; abundance: few; v_gene: TRBV30; d_gene: NA; CDR3aa: CAWRGATNEKLFF; CDR3nt: TGTGCCTGGAGAGGGGCAACTAATGAAAAACTGTTTTTT
j_gene: TRBJ2-1; abundance: few; v_gene: TRBV10-3; d_gene: TRBD2; CDR3aa: CAISESKLAGVSNEQFF; CDR3nt: TGTGCCATCAGTGAGTCCAAACTAGCGGGAGTGAGCAATGAGCAGTTCTTC
j_gene: TRBJ2-2; abundance: once; v_gene: TRBV10-1; d_gene: TRBD2; CDR3aa: CASSDPGGVNTGELFF; CDR3nt: TGCGCCAGCAGTGACCCGGGAGGGGTAAACACCGGGGAGCTGTTTTTT
j_gene: TRBJ1-1; abundance: NA; v_gene: TRBV30; d_gene: NA; CDR3aa: CAWSGTRNTEAFF; CDR3nt: TGTGCCTGGAGCGGGACACGGAACACTGAAGCTTTCTTT
j_gene: TRBJ2-1; abundance: few; v_gene: TRBV20-1; d_gene: NA; CDR3aa: CSAKTVTGQFF; CDR3nt: TGCAGTGCTAAAACTGTCACGGGACAGTTCTTC
j_gene: TRBJ2-2; abundance: many; v_gene: TRBV9; d_gene: NA; CDR3aa: CASSPGGGTGELFF; CDR3nt: TGTGCCAGCAGCCCAGGGGGGGGAACCGGGGAGCTGTTTTTT
j_gene: TRBJ2-3; abundance: NA; v_gene: TRBV10-3; d_gene: NA; CDR3aa: CAIGQPGTSPTDTQYF; CDR3nt: TGTGCCATCGGTCAACCCGGGACTTCCCCCACAGATACGCAGTATTTT
j_gene: TRBJ2-5; abundance: NA; v_gene: TRBV9; d_gene: NA; CDR3aa: CASSVADQETQYF; CDR3nt: TGTGCCAGCAGCGTAGCTGACCAAGAGACCCAGTACTTC
j_gene: TRBJ1-3; abundance: NA; v_gene: TRBV11-2; d_gene: TRBD1; CDR3aa: CASSLVGQEIFSGNTIYF; CDR3nt: TGTGCCAGCAGCTTAGTGGGACAGGAAATCTTCTCTGGAAACACCATATATTTT
j_gene: TRBJ1-3; abundance: once; v_gene: TRBV9; d_gene: NA; CDR3aa: CASSVSNTIYF; CDR3nt: TGTGCCAGCAGCGTCTCAAACACCATATATTTT
j_gene: TRBJ2-7; abundance: NA; v_gene: TRBV20-1; d_gene: NA; CDR3aa: CSARPGQWDVSGQYF; CDR3nt: TGCAGTGCTAGGCCGGGGCAGTGGGACGTTTCTGGGCAGTACTTC
j_gene: TRBJ2-5; abundance: many; v_gene: TRBV20-1; d_gene: TRBD2; CDR3aa: CSARPGLAGAQYF; CDR3nt: TGCAGTGCGAGGCCGGGACTAGCGGGGGCCCAGTACTTC
j_gene: TRBJ1-2; abundance: many; v_gene: TRBV5-8; d_gene: NA; CDR3aa: CASSLAGARVGYTF; CDR3nt: TGTGCCAGCAGCTTGGCAGGGGCGAGGGTAGGCTACACCTTC
j_gene: TRBJ2-1; abundance: NA; v_gene: TRBV20-1; d_gene: NA; CDR3aa: CSARYTRSNEQFF; CDR3nt: TGCAGTGCTAGATATACTAGAAGCAATGAGCAGTTCTTC
j_gene: TRBJ1-1; abundance: NA; v_gene: TRBV10-1; d_gene: NA; CDR3aa: CASSDRRGMNTEAFF; CDR3nt: TGCGCCAGCAGTGATAGAAGAGGAATGAACACTGAAGCTTTCTTT
j_gene: TRBJ1-1; abundance: NA; v_gene: TRBV29-1; d_gene: TRBD1; CDR3aa: CSAGGQGNTEAFF; CDR3nt: TGCAGCGCAGGGGGGCAGGGGAACACTGAAGCTTTCTTT
j_gene: TRBJ2-2; abundance: many; v_gene: TRBV12-3/TRBV12-4; d_gene: TRBD2; CDR3aa: CASSFRRGVNTGELFF; CDR3nt: TGTGCCAGCAGTTTCCGGCGGGGGGTGAACACCGGGGAGCTGTTTTTT
j_gene: TRBJ1-3; abundance: NA; v_gene: TRBV6-1; d_gene: NA; CDR3aa: CASGLQGSGNTIYF; CDR3nt: TGTGCCAGCGGCTTACAGGGCTCTGGAAACACCATATATTTT
j_gene: TRBJ2-7; abundance: NA; v_gene: TRBV20-1; d_gene: NA; CDR3aa: CSARWQGSYEQYF; CDR3nt: TGCAGTGCTAGGTGGCAGGGGAGTTACGAGCAGTACTTC
j_gene: TRBJ1-1; abundance: NA; v_gene: TRBV6-1; d_gene: NA; CDR3aa: CASIQSLMNTEAFF; CDR3nt: TGTGCCAGCATCCAGTCGCTGATGAACACTGAAGCTTTCTTT
j_gene: TRBJ1-1; abundance: many; v_gene: TRBV20-1; d_gene: NA; CDR3aa: CSATGPEGRGIF; CDR3nt: TGCAGTGCTACGGGACCCGAGGGACGAGGAATCTTT
j_gene: TRBJ2-2; abundance: NA; v_gene: TRBV9; d_gene: TRBD2; CDR3aa: CASSVATSGGTGELFF; CDR3nt: TGTGCCAGCAGCGTAGCTACTAGCGGGGGCACCGGGGAGCTGTTTTTT
j_gene: TRBJ1-4; abundance: many; v_gene: TRBV7-9; d_gene: NA; CDR3aa: CASSLMGEKLFF; CDR3nt: TGTGCCAGCAGCTTAATGGGCGAAAAACTGTTTTTT
j_gene: TRBJ1-2; abundance: NA; v_gene: TRBV29-1; d_gene: TRBD1; CDR3aa: CSTSQGSYGYTF; CDR3nt: TGCAGCACCTCACAGGGGAGCTATGGCTACACCTTC
j_gene: TRBJ2-5; abundance: many; v_gene: TRBV19; d_gene: TRBD1; CDR3aa: CASSIRTGETQYF; CDR3nt: TGTGCCAGTAGTATAAGGACAGGAGAGACCCAGTACTTC
j_gene: TRBJ2-5; abundance: NA; v_gene: TRBV12-3/TRBV12-4; d_gene: NA; CDR3aa: CASRETWGKKYF; CDR3nt: TGTGCCAGCAGGGAGACATGGGGTAAAAAGTACTTC
j_gene: TRBJ1-4; abundance: NA; v_gene: TRBV2; d_gene: NA; CDR3aa: CASLRSRDEKLFF; CDR3nt: TGTGCCAGCTTAAGGAGCAGGGACGAAAAACTGTTTTTT
j_gene: TRBJ2-2; abundance: many; v_gene: TRBV7-6; d_gene: TRBD2; CDR3aa: CASSLVGGLAAGELFF; CDR3nt: TGTGCCAGCAGCTTAGTGGGTGGACTAGCAGCCGGGGAGCTGTTTTTT
j_gene: TRBJ1-1; abundance: NA; v_gene: TRBV10-3; d_gene: TRBD1; CDR3aa: CAITRDRTNTEAFF; CDR3nt: TGTGCCATCACCCGGGACAGGACGAACACTGAAGCTTTCTTT
j_gene: TRBJ2-1; abundance: NA; v_gene: TRBV2; d_gene: NA; CDR3aa: CASSQGPVLGYEQFF; CDR3nt: TGCGCCAGCAGCCAAGGACCGGTGCTGGGTTATGAGCAGTTCTTC
j_gene: TRBJ1-2; abundance: many; v_gene: TRBV11-2; d_gene: NA; CDR3aa: CASSLEPGSPGGYTF; CDR3nt: TGTGCCAGCAGCTTAGAGCCCGGGAGTCCTGGGGGCTACACCTTC
j_gene: TRBJ2-7; abundance: NA; v_gene: TRBV2; d_gene: NA; CDR3aa: CASSEGGAALEQYF; CDR3nt: TGTGCCAGCAGTGAGGGGGGTGCAGCCCTCGAGCAGTACTTC
j_gene: TRBJ2-7; abundance: many; v_gene: TRBV7-2; d_gene: NA; CDR3aa: CATRGLTYEQYF; CDR3nt: TGTGCCACTCGGGGCCTAACATACGAGCAGTACTTC
j_gene: TRBJ1-1; abundance: NA; v_gene: TRBV2; d_gene: NA; CDR3aa: CASKRTMNTEAFF; CDR3nt: TGTGCCAGCAAAAGAACTATGAACACTGAAGCTTTCTTT
j_gene: TRBJ2-2; abundance: NA; v_gene: TRBV10-3; d_gene: TRBD1; CDR3aa: CAISAGQGVTGELFF; CDR3nt: TGTGCCATCAGTGCTGGACAGGGAGTCACCGGGGAGCTGTTTTTT
j_gene: TRBJ2-1; abundance: few; v_gene: TRBV7-2; d_gene: TRBD1; CDR3aa: CASSPTGGEQFF; CDR3nt: TGTGCCAGCAGCCCGACAGGGGGGGAGCAGTTCTTC
j_gene: TRBJ1-2; abundance: few; v_gene: TRBV2; d_gene: NA; CDR3aa: CASSGTSYGYTF; CDR3nt: TGTGCCAGCAGTGGGACAAGCTATGGCTACACCTTC
j_gene: TRBJ2-3; abundance: NA; v_gene: TRBV2; d_gene: NA; CDR3aa: CASSEGALGTQYF; CDR3nt: TGTGCCAGCAGTGAAGGGGCACTAGGTACGCAGTATTTT
j_gene: TRBJ2-7; abundance: many; v_gene: TRBV27; d_gene: NA; CDR3aa: CASSDRPYEQYF; CDR3nt: TGTGCCAGCAGCGACAGACCCTACGAGCAGTACTTC